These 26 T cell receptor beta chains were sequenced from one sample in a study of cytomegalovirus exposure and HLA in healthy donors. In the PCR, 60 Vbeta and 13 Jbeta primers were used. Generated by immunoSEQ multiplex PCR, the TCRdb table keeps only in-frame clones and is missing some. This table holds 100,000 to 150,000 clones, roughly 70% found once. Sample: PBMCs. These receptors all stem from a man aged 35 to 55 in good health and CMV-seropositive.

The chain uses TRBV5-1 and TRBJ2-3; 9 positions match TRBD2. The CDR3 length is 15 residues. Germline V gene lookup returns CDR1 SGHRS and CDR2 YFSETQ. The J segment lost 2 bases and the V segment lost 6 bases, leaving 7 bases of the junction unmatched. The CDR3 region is CASKEPGLATDTQYF. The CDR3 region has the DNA TGCGCCAGCAAAGAACCGGGACTAGCCACAGATACGCAGTATTTT.

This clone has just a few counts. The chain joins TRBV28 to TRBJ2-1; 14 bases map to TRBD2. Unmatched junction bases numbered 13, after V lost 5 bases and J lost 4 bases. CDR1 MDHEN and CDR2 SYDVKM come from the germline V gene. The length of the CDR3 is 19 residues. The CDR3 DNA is TGTGCCAGCAGTGCCGTCCCCGGGACTAGCGGGAGAAGATACAATGAGCAGTTCTTC. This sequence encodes CASSAVPGTSGRRYNEQFF.

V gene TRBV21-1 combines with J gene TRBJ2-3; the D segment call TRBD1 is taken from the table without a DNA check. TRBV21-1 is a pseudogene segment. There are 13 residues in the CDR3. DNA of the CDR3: TGTGCCAGCAGGAAACACAGGGAGGATACGCAGTATTTT. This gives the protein CASRKHREDTQYF.

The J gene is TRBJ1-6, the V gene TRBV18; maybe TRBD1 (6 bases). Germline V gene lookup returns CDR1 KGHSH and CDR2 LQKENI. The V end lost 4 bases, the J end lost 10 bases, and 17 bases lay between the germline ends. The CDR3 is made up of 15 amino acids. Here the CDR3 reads CASSLLDRLQSPLHF. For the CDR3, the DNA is TGTGCCAGCTCACTACTGGACAGATTGCAATCACCCCTCCACTTT.

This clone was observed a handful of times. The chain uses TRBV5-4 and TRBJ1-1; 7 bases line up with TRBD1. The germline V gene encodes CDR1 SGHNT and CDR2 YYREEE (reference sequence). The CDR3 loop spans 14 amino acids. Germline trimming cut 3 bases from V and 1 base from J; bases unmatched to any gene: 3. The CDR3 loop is CASSYDRENTEAFF. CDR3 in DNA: TGTGCCAGCAGCTATGACAGGGAGAACACTGAAGCTTTCTTT.

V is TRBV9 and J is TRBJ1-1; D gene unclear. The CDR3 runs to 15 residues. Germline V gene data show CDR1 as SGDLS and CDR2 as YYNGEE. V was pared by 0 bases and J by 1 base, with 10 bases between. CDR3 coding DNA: TGTGCCAGCAGCGTAGGGATGGAGGAGAACACTGAAGCTTTCTTT. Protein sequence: CASSVGMEENTEAFF. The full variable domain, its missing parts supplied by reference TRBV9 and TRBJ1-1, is DSGVTQTPKHLITATGQRVTLRCSPRSGDLSVYWYQQSLDQGLQFLIQYYNGEERAKGNILERFSAQQFPDLHSELNLSSLELGDSALYFCASSVGMEENTEAFFGQGTRLTVV.

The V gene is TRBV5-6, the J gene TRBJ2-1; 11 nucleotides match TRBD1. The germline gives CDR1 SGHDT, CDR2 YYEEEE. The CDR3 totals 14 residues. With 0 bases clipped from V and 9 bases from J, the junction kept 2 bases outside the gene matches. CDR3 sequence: CASSLGTGGSEQFF. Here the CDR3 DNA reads TGTGCCAGCAGCTTGGGGACAGGGGGCAGTGAGCAGTTCTTC.

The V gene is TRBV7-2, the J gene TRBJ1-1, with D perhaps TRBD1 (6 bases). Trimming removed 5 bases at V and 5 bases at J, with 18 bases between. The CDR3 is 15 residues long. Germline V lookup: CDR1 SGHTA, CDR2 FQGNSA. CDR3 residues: CASSPGSTGPTEAFF. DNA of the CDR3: TGTGCCAGCAGCCCAGGCTCGACAGGCCCTACTGAAGCTTTCTTT.

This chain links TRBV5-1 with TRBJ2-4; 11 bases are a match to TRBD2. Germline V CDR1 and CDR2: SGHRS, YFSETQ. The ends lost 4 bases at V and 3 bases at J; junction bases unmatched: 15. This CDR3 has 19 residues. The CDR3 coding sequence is TGCGCCAGCAGCGGAACCGGGACTAGCGGAACCTCGGGCAAAAACATTCAGTACTTC. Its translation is CASSGTGTSGTSGKNIQYF.

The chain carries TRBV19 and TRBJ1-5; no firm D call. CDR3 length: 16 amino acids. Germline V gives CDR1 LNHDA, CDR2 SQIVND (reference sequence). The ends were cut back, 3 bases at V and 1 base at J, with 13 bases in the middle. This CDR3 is CASSISVGGSNQPQHF. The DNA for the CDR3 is TGTGCCAGTAGTATTTCTGTAGGAGGCAGCAATCAGCCCCAGCATTTT.

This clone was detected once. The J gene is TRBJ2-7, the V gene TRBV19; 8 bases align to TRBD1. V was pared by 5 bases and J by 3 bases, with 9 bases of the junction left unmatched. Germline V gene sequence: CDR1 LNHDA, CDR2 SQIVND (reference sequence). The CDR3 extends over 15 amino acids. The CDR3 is CASSVSGTGGYEQYF. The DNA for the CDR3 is TGTGCCAGTAGTGTCTCCGGGACAGGAGGCTACGAGCAGTACTTC.

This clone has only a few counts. CDR3 sequence reads: CASSPGGQGGYEQYF. The CDR3 DNA is TGTGCCAGCTCACCAGGGGGACAGGGAGGGTACGAGCAGTACTTC. This chain joins TRBV18 and TRBJ2-7; 9 bases agree with TRBD1. Germline V gives CDR1 KGHSH, CDR2 LQKENI. The V and J ends lost 2 bases and 4 bases, in that order; junction bases with no gene match: 6. The CDR3 is made up of 15 amino acids.

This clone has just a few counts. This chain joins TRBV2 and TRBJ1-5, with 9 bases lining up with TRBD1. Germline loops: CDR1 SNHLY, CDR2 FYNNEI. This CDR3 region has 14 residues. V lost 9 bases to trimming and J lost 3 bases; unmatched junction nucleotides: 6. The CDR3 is CASQQGASNQPQHF. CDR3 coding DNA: TGTGCCAGTCAACAGGGGGCGTCCAATCAGCCCCAGCATTTT.

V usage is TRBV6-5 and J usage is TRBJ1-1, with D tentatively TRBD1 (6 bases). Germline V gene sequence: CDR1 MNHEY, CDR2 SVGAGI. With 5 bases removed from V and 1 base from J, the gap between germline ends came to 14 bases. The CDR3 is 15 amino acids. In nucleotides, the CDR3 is TGTGCCAGCAGTCCTCCGGGGGGGCGGAACACTGAAGCTTTCTTT. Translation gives CASSPPGGRNTEAFF.

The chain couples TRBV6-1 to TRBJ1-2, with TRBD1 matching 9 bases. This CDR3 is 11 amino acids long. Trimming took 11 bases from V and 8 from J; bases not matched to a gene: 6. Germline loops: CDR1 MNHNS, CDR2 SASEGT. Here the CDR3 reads CAGGQGWGYTF. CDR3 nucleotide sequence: TGTGCCGGCGGACAGGGGTGGGGCTACACCTTC.

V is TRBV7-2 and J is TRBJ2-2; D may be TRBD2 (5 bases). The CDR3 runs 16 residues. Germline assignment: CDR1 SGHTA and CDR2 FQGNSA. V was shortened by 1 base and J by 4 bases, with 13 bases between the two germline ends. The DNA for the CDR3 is TGTGCCAGCAGCTTAGGCCTCGGGGTTGTCACCGGGGAGCTGTTTTTT. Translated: CASSLGLGVVTGELFF.

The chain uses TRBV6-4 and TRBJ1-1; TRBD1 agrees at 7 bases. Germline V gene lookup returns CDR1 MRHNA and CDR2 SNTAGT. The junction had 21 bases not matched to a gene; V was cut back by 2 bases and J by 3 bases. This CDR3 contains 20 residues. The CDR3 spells CASSDSLLTGLQGRHTEAFF. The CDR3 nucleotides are TGTGCCAGCAGTGACAGCCTCCTGACGGGCCTACAGGGGAGACACACTGAAGCTTTCTTT.

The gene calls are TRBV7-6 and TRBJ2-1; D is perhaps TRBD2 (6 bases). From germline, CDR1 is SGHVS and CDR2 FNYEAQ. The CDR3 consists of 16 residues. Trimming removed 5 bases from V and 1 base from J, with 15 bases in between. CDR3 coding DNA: TGTGCCAGCAGCAAGCCCGGGAGACAATCCTACAATGAGCAGTTCTTC. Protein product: CASSKPGRQSYNEQFF.

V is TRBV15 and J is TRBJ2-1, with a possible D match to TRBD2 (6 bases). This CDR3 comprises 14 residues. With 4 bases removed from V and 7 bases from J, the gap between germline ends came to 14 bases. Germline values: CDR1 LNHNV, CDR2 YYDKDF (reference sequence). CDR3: CATSTWTGGNEQFF. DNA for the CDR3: TGTGCCACCAGCACTTGGACTGGGGGGAATGAGCAGTTCTTC.

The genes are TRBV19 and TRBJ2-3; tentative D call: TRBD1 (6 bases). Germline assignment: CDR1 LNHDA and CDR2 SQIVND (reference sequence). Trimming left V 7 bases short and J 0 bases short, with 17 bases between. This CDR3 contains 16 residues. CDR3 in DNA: TGTGCCAGTATTCTACAGGGTTTACCTAGCACAGATACGCAGTATTTT. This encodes CASILQGLPSTDTQYF.

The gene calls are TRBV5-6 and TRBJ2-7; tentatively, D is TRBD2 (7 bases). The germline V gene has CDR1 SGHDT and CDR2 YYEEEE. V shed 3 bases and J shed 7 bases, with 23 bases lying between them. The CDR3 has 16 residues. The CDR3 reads CASSWGHGGRDEEQYF. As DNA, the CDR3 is TGTGCCAGCAGCTGGGGGCACGGGGGGCGCGATGAGGAGCAGTACTTC.

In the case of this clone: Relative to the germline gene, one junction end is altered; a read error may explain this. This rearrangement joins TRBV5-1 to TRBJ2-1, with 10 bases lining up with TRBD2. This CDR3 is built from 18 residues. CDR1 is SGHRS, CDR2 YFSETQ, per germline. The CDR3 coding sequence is TGCGCCAGCAGCTTGGGGGGATCCAGACTAGCGGGCTATAATGGGCAGTTCTTC. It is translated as CASSLGGSRLAGYNGQFF.

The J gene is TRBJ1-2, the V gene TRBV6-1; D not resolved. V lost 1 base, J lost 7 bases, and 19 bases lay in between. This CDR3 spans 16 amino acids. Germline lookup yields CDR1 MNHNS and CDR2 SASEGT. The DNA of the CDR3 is TGTGCCAGCAGTGAAGGTCAGGAGGCCGGAGGTGTTGGCTACACCTTC. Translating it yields CASSEGQEAGGVGYTF.

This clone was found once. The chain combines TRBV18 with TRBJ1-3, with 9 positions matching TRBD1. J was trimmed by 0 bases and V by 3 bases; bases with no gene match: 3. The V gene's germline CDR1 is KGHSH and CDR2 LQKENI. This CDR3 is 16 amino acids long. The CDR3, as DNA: TGTGCCAGCTCACCGTCACAGGGGGCCTCTGGAAACACCATATATTTT. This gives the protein CASSPSQGASGNTIYF.

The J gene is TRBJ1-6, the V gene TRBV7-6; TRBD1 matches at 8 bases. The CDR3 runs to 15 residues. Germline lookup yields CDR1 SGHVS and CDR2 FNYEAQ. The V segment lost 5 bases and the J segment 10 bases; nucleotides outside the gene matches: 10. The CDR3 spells CASSRLQTGDSPLHF. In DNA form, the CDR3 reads TGTGCCAGCAGCCGCCTCCAGACAGGGGACTCACCCCTCCACTTT.

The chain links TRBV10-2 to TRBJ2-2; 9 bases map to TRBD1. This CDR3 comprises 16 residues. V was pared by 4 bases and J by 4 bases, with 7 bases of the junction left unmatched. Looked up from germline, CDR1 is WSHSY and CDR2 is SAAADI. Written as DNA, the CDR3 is TGCGCCAGCAGTGGGGGGCCACAGGGGGCCACCGGGGAGCTGTTTTTT. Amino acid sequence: CASSGGPQGATGELFF.